Shown below are 10 T cell receptor beta chains from a single sample sequenced in a study of shared clonotypes between healthy human individuals. The naive CD8 fraction comprised CD45RO-negative cells positively selected for CCR7 and excluded terminally differentiated effector memory CD45RA+ cells. Assay: immunoSEQ multiplex PCR; the TCRdb copy retains only in-frame clones and omits some. The sample has fewer than 1 million clones; about 97% are singletons. What was sequenced was naive CD8+ T cells sorted from blood. The receptors shown here come from a man aged 30 to 39 in good health.

V usage is TRBV21-1 and J usage is TRBJ1-1. TRBV21-1 is listed as a pseudogene. The CDR3 is 16 residues long. CDR3 residues: CASSEALATQRTEAFF. CDR3 DNA: TGTGCCAGCAGTGAGGCTTTAGCTACACAACGCACTGAAGCTTTCTTT.

The V call is TRBV2, the J call TRBJ2-1, with a weak D call TRBD2 (6 bases). Germline values: CDR1 SNHLY, CDR2 FYNNEI. V shed 1 base and J shed 10 bases, with 17 bases lying between them. The CDR3 runs 15 residues. The CDR3 loop is CASSEGDSPFGEQFF. The CDR3 DNA reads TGTGCCAGCAGTGAAGGGGACTCCCCCTTCGGGGAGCAGTTCTTC. Using reference TRBV2 and TRBJ2-1 for the parts outside the CDR3, the full variable domain is EPEVTQTPSHQVTQMGQEVILRCVPISNHLYFYWYRQILGQKVEFLVSFYNNEISEKSEIFDDQFSVERPDGSNFTLKIRSTKLEDSAMYFCASSEGDSPFGEQFFGPGTRLTVL.

J is TRBJ2-3 and V is TRBV6-5; D might be TRBD1 (6 bases). The CDR3 runs 15 residues. V lost 2 bases to trimming and J lost 3 bases, with 12 bases between them. Per germline, CDR1 MNHEY and CDR2 SVGAGI. The CDR3 nucleotides are TGTGCCAGCAGTTACACAGGGATTTTAACAGATACGCAGTATTTT. Protein product: CASSYTGILTDTQYF.

V usage is TRBV27 and J usage is TRBJ1-1; D is uncertain. Germline lookup yields CDR1 MNHEY and CDR2 SMNVEV (reference sequence). V gave up 3 bases and J gave up 6 bases, with 11 bases separating them. The CDR3 loop spans 13 amino acids. CDR3 sequence reads: CASSFINGAEAFF. DNA for the CDR3: TGTGCCAGCAGTTTTATAAACGGAGCTGAAGCTTTCTTT.

The chain combines TRBV7-2 with TRBJ2-7; TRBD2 is a possible D gene (6 bases). V lost 5 bases and J lost 2, with 19 bases in between. Germline-derived CDR1 and CDR2 are SGHTA and FQGNSA. The length of the CDR3 is 16 residues. As DNA, the CDR3 is TGTGCCAGCAGCCATTCGACCGCGGGGTATGCCTACGAGCAGTACTTC. It specifies CASSHSTAGYAYEQYF. The full variable domain, its missing parts supplied by reference TRBV7-2 and TRBJ2-7, is GAGVSQSPSNKVTEKGKDVELRCDPISGHTALYWYRQSLGQGLEFLIYFQGNSAPDKSGLPSDRFSAERTGGSVSTLTIQRTQQEDSAVYLCASSHSTAGYAYEQYFGPGTRLTVT.

As to this clone: Other DNA sequences in this specimen translate into the identical CDR3. This sequence joins TRBV27 and TRBJ2-1; no definite D call. Germline V gene lookup returns CDR1 MNHEY and CDR2 SMNVEV (reference sequence). The germline V and J ends were trimmed by 5 bases and 2 bases, with 1 base remaining between them. The length of the CDR3 is 11 residues. CDR3 sequence: CASSTYNEQFF. The CDR3 DNA sequence: TGTGCCAGCAGTACCTACAATGAGCAGTTCTTC.

V and J are TRBV4-3 and TRBJ2-3, with D unclear. V lost 0 bases and J lost 1, with 20 bases in between. Germline CDR1 and CDR2: LGHNA and YSLEER. The CDR3 has 19 amino acids. CDR3 loop: CASSQDPDPLRAGTDTQYF. As DNA, the CDR3 is TGCGCCAGCAGCCAAGATCCCGACCCCCTAAGGGCAGGCACAGATACGCAGTATTTT.

V is TRBV14 and J is TRBJ1-1; D unclear. The length of the CDR3 is 12 residues. The germline gives CDR1 SGHDN, CDR2 FVKESK. Trimming took off 4 bases at V and 1 base at J, with 4 bases between the two ends. This CDR3 is CASSPRNTEAFF. CDR3 coding DNA: TGTGCCAGCAGCCCTCGGAACACTGAAGCTTTCTTT.

The V call is TRBV4-3, the J call TRBJ2-2, with D possibly being TRBD1 (6 bases). V gave up 4 bases and J gave up 2 bases, with 11 bases separating them. CDR1 LGHNA and CDR2 YSLEER come from the germline V gene. The CDR3 covers 15 residues. CDR3 in DNA: TGCGCCAGCAGCCTCCGGACAGACAACACCGGGGAGCTGTTTTTT. Its translation is CASSLRTDNTGELFF.

The chain couples TRBV6-1 to TRBJ2-7, with TRBD1 matching 11 bases. The CDR3 totals 14 residues. Germline V gene sequence: CDR1 MNHNS, CDR2 SASEGT. V shed 5 bases, J shed 6 bases, and the junction held 6 bases outside the gene matches. The CDR3 DNA reads TGTGCCAGCAGTCTGGGACAGGGGGTGGGCGAGCAGTACTTC. The encoded protein is CASSLGQGVGEQYF.